A single sample gave rise to the 26 T cell receptor beta chains below, sequenced in a study of T cell responses to AZD1222 COVID-19 vaccine. Some clones are missing from TCRdb's copy, which holds only in-frame ones; the method was immunoSEQ multiplex PCR. This table holds about 110,000 clones, about 86% found once. Sequenced material: peripheral blood, taken on day 0 of AZD1222 vaccination. These receptors were collected from an adult in good health.

The CDR3, as DNA: TGTGCCAGCAGCTTACAGGAGGCTTCAGATACGCAGTATTTT. Protein: CASSLQEASDTQYF. The chain has TRBV11-3 and TRBJ2-3, with D perhaps matching TRBD2 (5 bases). This CDR3 is 14 amino acids long. V shed 2 bases and J shed 4 bases, with 10 bases lying between them. Germline V gene data show CDR1 as SGHNT and CDR2 as YENEEA.

In its sample, this clone was seen once. J is TRBJ1-2 and V is TRBV7-2, with TRBD1 identical over 9 bases. V trimming: 5 bases; J trimming: 2 bases; junction bases outside the gene matches: 3. CDR3 length: 14 residues. Germline V CDR1 and CDR2: SGHTA, FQGNSA. The CDR3 here is CASSVGTGNYGYTF. CDR3 nucleotides: TGTGCCAGCAGCGTCGGGACAGGGAACTATGGCTACACCTTC.

The chain combines TRBV7-6 with TRBJ1-4, with no clear D. Germline CDR1 is SGHVS and CDR2 is FNYEAQ. Trimming left V 7 bases short and J 8 bases short, with 14 bases between. The CDR3 has 13 residues. The chain's CDR3 is CASNKNPGEKLFF. For the CDR3, the DNA is TGTGCCAGCAACAAAAACCCGGGGGAAAAACTGTTTTTT.

This clone was recorded once. The genes are TRBV6-5 and TRBJ1-1; D gene unclear. CDR1 MNHEY and CDR2 SVGAGI come from the germline V gene. V was pared by 0 bases and J by 3 bases, with 8 bases between. The CDR3 sequence is 14 residues long. CDR3 loop: CASSYSGYDTEAFF. The DNA of the CDR3 is TGTGCCAGCAGTTACTCTGGGTATGACACTGAAGCTTTCTTT.

V gene TRBV6-5 combines with J gene TRBJ2-1; 10 bases agree with TRBD2. Germline lookup yields CDR1 MNHEY and CDR2 SVGAGI. The CDR3 contains 14 residues. V lost 2 bases and J lost 9; bases outside the gene matches: 4. Here the CDR3 DNA reads TGTGCCAGCAGTTACCTAGCGGGAGACTCTGAGCAGTTCTTC. It encodes CASSYLAGDSEQFF.

The genes are TRBV27 and TRBJ1-6; D is ambiguous. The germline V and J ends were trimmed by 6 bases and 8 bases, with 8 bases remaining between them. The CDR3 consists of 12 residues. The germline V gene has CDR1 MNHEY and CDR2 SMNVEV (reference sequence). The CDR3 nucleotides are TGTGCCAGCAGCCTCAAGTATTCACCCCTCCACTTT. Translation gives CASSLKYSPLHF.

The V gene is TRBV5-1, the J gene TRBJ2-5; the D gene is possibly TRBD1 (5 bases). CDR3 size: 15 residues. V lost 0 bases and J lost 4, with 13 bases in between. Germline V CDR1 and CDR2: SGHRS, YFSETQ. CDR3 loop: CASSLDQGRGETQYF. The CDR3 DNA reads as TGCGCCAGCAGCTTGGATCAGGGAAGGGGAGAGACCCAGTACTTC.

This rearrangement joins TRBV6-5 to TRBJ2-1; D is unclear. V was trimmed by 7 bases and J by 5 bases, leaving 15 bases between them. Germline assignment: CDR1 MNHEY and CDR2 SVGAGI. The CDR3 has 14 residues. Here the CDR3 DNA reads TGTGCCAGCACCCGAGATAACAAGGACAATGAGCAGTTCTTC. Its protein is CASTRDNKDNEQFF.

This chain joins TRBV6-1 and TRBJ2-7; TRBD2 is a possible D gene (6 bases). This CDR3 region has 12 residues. From germline, CDR1 is MNHNS and CDR2 SASEGT. V was clipped by 2 bases and J by 7 bases, with 9 bases between them. The CDR3 sequence is CASSEMGGEQYF. The CDR3 nucleotides read TGTGCCAGCAGTGAAATGGGGGGTGAGCAGTACTTC.

The chain employs TRBV7-9 and TRBJ1-1; D gene ambiguous. This CDR3 has 14 amino acids. Germline assignment: CDR1 SEHNR and CDR2 FQNEAQ (reference sequence). Between the trimmed V and J ends, which lost 4 bases and 6 bases, there was a span of 15 bases. The CDR3, as DNA: TGTGCCAGCAGCTCCCCGTCCCGGTGGGCTGAAGCTTTCTTT. Its protein is CASSSPSRWAEAFF.

The genes are TRBV7-8 and TRBJ1-1; D gene unclear. This CDR3 is 14 amino acids long. Germline CDR1 SGHVS, CDR2 FQNEAQ. V gave up 1 base and J gave up 5 bases, with 11 bases separating them. CDR3 amino acids: CASSLDPGDTEAFF. In DNA form, the CDR3 reads TGTGCCAGCAGCTTAGATCCGGGAGATACTGAAGCTTTCTTT.

The chain employs TRBV7-2 and TRBJ2-1; D uncertain. The CDR3 loop spans 13 amino acids. Germline V gene data show CDR1 as SGHTA and CDR2 as FQGNSA. With 5 bases removed from V and 1 base from J, the gap between germline ends came to 6 bases. The CDR3 DNA follows: TGTGCCAGCAGCAAGGTTTCCTACAATGAGCAGTTCTTC. Protein: CASSKVSYNEQFF.

The chain links TRBV2 to TRBJ2-7; D is ambiguous. Trimming shortened V by 7 bases and J by 3 bases, and 10 bases separated the two germline ends. This CDR3 has 12 amino acids. Germline V gene lookup returns CDR1 SNHLY and CDR2 FYNNEI. CDR3 sequence: CASIRQSYEQYF. The CDR3 DNA follows: TGTGCCAGCATTAGGCAGAGCTACGAGCAGTACTTC.

The rearrangement joins TRBV5-6 to TRBJ1-4; no clear D gene. The V end lost 2 bases, the J end lost 7 bases, and 18 bases lay between the germline ends. This CDR3 is built from 16 residues. The germline V gene encodes CDR1 SGHDT and CDR2 YYEEEE. The CDR3 sequence is CASSFFGVGNGEKLFF. CDR3 bases: TGTGCCAGCAGCTTCTTCGGGGTGGGGAACGGTGAAAAACTGTTTTTT. Full variable domain (remainder filled in from reference TRBV5-6 and TRBJ1-4): DAGVTQSPTHLIKTRGQQVTLRCSPKSGHDTVSWYQQALGQGPQFIFQYYEEEERQRGNFPDRFSGHQFPNYSSELNVNALLLGDSALYLCASSFFGVGNGEKLFFGSGTQLSVL.

V is TRBV18 and J is TRBJ2-7; 13 nucleotides agree with TRBD2. This CDR3 is 15 amino acids long. The V and J ends lost 3 bases and 7 bases, in that order; junction bases with no gene match: 6. Germline V gene lookup returns CDR1 KGHSH and CDR2 LQKENI. CDR3 in amino acids: CASSPGLAGEGEQYF. The CDR3 coding sequence is TGTGCCAGCTCACCCGGACTAGCGGGAGAGGGGGAGCAGTACTTC.

This rearrangement joins TRBV2 to TRBJ2-7; 9 nucleotides align to TRBD1. Trimming at V came to 7 bases and at J to 3 bases, leaving 7 bases not matched to a gene. Germline lookup yields CDR1 SNHLY and CDR2 FYNNEI. This CDR3 spans 14 amino acids. DNA for the CDR3: TGTGCCAGCAATCTACAGGGGGCCCTCTACGAGCAGTACTTC. Encoded protein: CASNLQGALYEQYF. Supplemented by reference TRBV2 and TRBJ2-7, the full variable domain reads EPEVTQTPSHQVTQMGQEVILRCVPISNHLYFYWYRQILGQKVEFLVSFYNNEISEKSEIFDDQFSVERPDGSNFTLKIRSTKLEDSAMYFCASNLQGALYEQYFGPGTRLTVT.

The gene calls are TRBV24-1 and TRBJ2-1; D is uncertain. The V gene lost 0 bases and the J gene lost 2 bases, with 13 bases spanning the gap. Germline V CDR1 and CDR2: KGHDR, SFDVKD. CDR3 length: 17 residues. The CDR3 DNA is TGTGCCACCAGTGATTTGCAGTCCAGTTCCCCCTACAATGAGCAGTTCTTC. Its translation: CATSDLQSSSPYNEQFF.

The V and J genes are TRBV5-1 and TRBJ2-5, with 10 bases aligning to TRBD2. V shed 7 bases and J 5 bases; nucleotides not matched to a gene: 8. This CDR3 is built from 14 residues. CDR1 SGHRS and CDR2 YFSETQ come from the germline V gene. The CDR3 protein is CASRSGGAGETQYF. CDR3 DNA: TGCGCCAGCCGGAGCGGGGGGGCCGGGGAGACCCAGTACTTC. Looking up the rest from reference TRBV5-1 and TRBJ2-5 gives the full variable domain: KAGVTQTPRYLIKTRGQQVTLSCSPISGHRSVSWYQQTPGQGLQFLFEYFSETQRNKGNFPGRFSGRQFSNSRSEMNVSTLELGDSALYLCASRSGGAGETQYFGPGTRLLVL.

This rearrangement joins TRBV3-1 (or the pseudogene TRBV3-2) to TRBJ2-7; the D gene is possibly TRBD2 (5 bases). V was shortened by 1 base and J by 6 bases, with 7 bases between the two germline ends. CDR1 and CDR2 from the germline V gene are LGHDT and YNNKEL (reference sequence). This CDR3 has 12 residues. The CDR3 sequence: CASSQVRGEQYF. CDR3 in DNA: TGTGCCAGCAGCCAAGTACGGGGCGAGCAGTACTTC.

The gene calls are TRBV28 and TRBJ1-6; D unclear. CDR1 is MDHEN, CDR2 SYDVKM, per germline. The CDR3 has 15 residues. The ends were cut back, 6 bases at V and 0 bases at J, with 9 bases in the middle. The CDR3: CASSAGLSYNSPLHF. Here the CDR3 DNA reads TGTGCCAGCAGCGCAGGTCTCTCCTATAATTCACCCCTCCACTTT.

Written as DNA, the CDR3 is TGTGCCAGCAGACCCTGGGGAAAAACTAATGAAAAACTGTTTTTT. Translated: CASRPWGKTNEKLFF. V usage is TRBV6-5 and J usage is TRBJ1-4; no clear D. V was clipped by 6 bases and J by 1 base, with 12 bases between them. CDR3 length: 15 amino acids. The germline V gene encodes CDR1 MNHEY and CDR2 SVGAGI.

The chain has TRBV9 and TRBJ1-4; possibly TRBD1 for D (5 bases). The ends were cut back, 1 base at V and 10 bases at J, with 11 bases in the middle. CDR1 SGDLS and CDR2 YYNGEE come from the germline V gene. This CDR3 is 13 amino acids long. The CDR3 DNA is TGTGCCAGCAGCGTAAGCACAGGCGGAAAACTGTTTTTT. Its protein product is CASSVSTGGKLFF.

V gene TRBV29-1 combines with J gene TRBJ2-5; possibly TRBD1 for D (6 bases). The CDR3 is 14 amino acids. The V gene lost 3 bases and the J gene lost 4 bases, with 15 bases spanning the gap. Germline lookup yields CDR1 SQVTM and CDR2 ANQGSEA. The CDR3 sequence: CSVDFTQGRETQYF. Here the CDR3 DNA reads TGCAGCGTTGATTTTACCCAGGGGAGAGAGACCCAGTACTTC.

The DNA of the CDR3 is TGTGCCACCAGCCCCCCGGGACGGAGATCCTCTAATGAAAAACTGTTTTTT. Encoded protein: CATSPPGRRSSNEKLFF. The chain is built from TRBV15 and TRBJ1-4; the D gene is possibly TRBD1 (5 bases). Trimming removed 5 bases at V and 3 bases at J, with 19 bases between. Germline-derived CDR1 and CDR2 are LNHNV and YYDKDF (reference sequence). The length of the CDR3 is 17 residues. Together with reference TRBV15 and TRBJ1-4, the CDR3 gives the full variable domain: DAMVIQNPRYQVTQFGKPVTLSCSQTLNHNVMYWYQQKSSQAPKLLFHYYDKDFNNEADTPDNFQSRRPNTSFCFLDIRSPGLGDTAMYLCATSPPGRRSSNEKLFFGSGTQLSVL.

The rearrangement uses TRBV24-1 and TRBJ2-3, with TRBD2 matching over 16 bases. V shed 5 bases, J shed 4 bases, and the junction held 17 bases outside the gene matches. CDR3 length: 21 amino acids. CDR1 KGHDR and CDR2 SFDVKD come from the germline V gene. This CDR3 reads CATSGAATGTSGRAGADTQYF. Written as DNA, the CDR3 is TGTGCCACCAGTGGGGCAGCAACCGGGACTAGCGGGAGGGCCGGGGCAGATACGCAGTATTTT.

J is TRBJ1-5 and V is TRBV25-1; weak D call: TRBD1 (6 bases). The CDR3 has 14 amino acids. The ends were cut back, 2 bases at V and 5 bases at J, with 10 bases in the middle. Germline V gene data show CDR1 as MGHDK and CDR2 as SYGVNS. The CDR3 reads CASSEGAGDQPQHF. The CDR3 region has the DNA TGTGCCAGCAGTGAAGGTGCAGGGGATCAGCCCCAGCATTTT.